Listed here are 9 T cell receptor beta chains from one sample, sequenced in a study of shared clonotypes between healthy human individuals. Some clones are missing from TCRdb's copy, which holds only in-frame ones; the method was immunoSEQ multiplex PCR. This sample has roughly 2.4 million clones; approximately 94% occur once, and the top ten carry 0.1% to 0.15%. What was sequenced was naive CD4+ T cells sorted from blood. The subset was: CD45RA+ positively selected. These receptors all stem from a man aged 18 to 30 in good health.

This clone was observed a few times. CDR3 bases: TGTGCCAGCAGTGATCAGCGGGGCACAGATACGCAGTATTTT. The encoded protein is CASSDQRGTDTQYF. This chain connects TRBV25-1 to TRBJ2-3; the D gene is possibly TRBD2 (6 bases). V lost 3 bases and J 1 base, leaving 8 bases between the germline ends. Germline values: CDR1 MGHDK, CDR2 SYGVNS. CDR3 length equals 14 residues.

The chain uses TRBV7-2 and TRBJ2-7, with 16 positions matching TRBD2. CDR1 SGHTA and CDR2 FQGNSA come from the germline V gene. J gave up 4 bases and V 5 bases, and 8 bases lay outside the gene matches. The CDR3 consists of 17 residues. The DNA of the CDR3 is TGTGCCAGCAGCCCAGGGACTAGCGGGAGGGACGTATACGAGCAGTACTTC. Translated: CASSPGTSGRDVYEQYF.

This clone was recorded once. The genes are TRBV5-1 and TRBJ2-7, with D unclear. The CDR3 is 13 amino acids. Trimming removed 0 bases at V and 3 bases at J, with 7 bases between. Germline CDR1 reads SGHRS; CDR2 reads YFSETQ. The CDR3 bases are TGCGCCAGCAGCTTGGTAAATGGCTACGAGCAGTACTTC. Translating gives CASSLVNGYEQYF.

Concerning this clone: The same CDR3 is also encoded by other DNA sequences in this sample. J is TRBJ1-3 and V is TRBV5-4; TRBD1 matches 8 bases. The trim removed 2 bases at V and 3 bases at J, leaving 4 bases unmatched. Germline V gene sequence: CDR1 SGHNT, CDR2 YYREEE (reference sequence). This CDR3 is 15 amino acids long. Here the CDR3 reads CASSLGQGLGNTIYF. Written as DNA, the CDR3 is TGTGCCAGCAGCTTAGGACAGGGACTTGGAAACACCATATATTTT.

This chain uses TRBV29-1 with TRBJ1-2; the D is unclear. Germline V gene lookup returns CDR1 SQVTM and CDR2 ANQGSEA. V lost 4 bases, J lost 5 bases, and 14 bases lay in between. This CDR3 region has 13 residues. CDR3 protein: CSVGTALAYGYTF. As DNA, the CDR3 is TGCAGCGTTGGTACAGCTCTTGCGTATGGCTACACCTTC.

The chain links TRBV25-1 to TRBJ2-3; 7 bases are a match to TRBD1. The CDR3 covers 13 residues. V lost 6 bases and J lost 4; bases outside the gene matches: 4. Germline-derived CDR1 and CDR2 are MGHDK and SYGVNS. The CDR3 loop is CASRRQGPDTQYF. CDR3 in DNA: TGTGCCAGCAGGAGACAGGGCCCAGATACGCAGTATTTT.

In this sample, this clone turned up a few times. This CDR3 is also generated by other DNA sequences in the sample. As DNA, the CDR3 is TGTGCCAGCTCACCACCGGGACAGCCCTACGAGCAGTACTTC. It yields the protein CASSPPGQPYEQYF. The chain uses TRBV18 and TRBJ2-7, with TRBD1 matching 7 bases. The CDR3 is 14 residues long. J gave up 2 bases and V 0 bases, and 1 base lay outside the gene matches. Germline lookup yields CDR1 KGHSH and CDR2 LQKENI. The whole variable domain, remainder taken from reference TRBV18 and TRBJ2-7, is NAGVMQNPRHLVRRRGQEARLRCSPMKGHSHVYWYRQLPEEGLKFMVYLQKENIIDESGMPKERFSAEFPKEGPSILRIQQVVRGDSAAYFCASSPPGQPYEQYFGPGTRLTVT.

J is TRBJ1-1 and V is TRBV30; no clear D. Per the germline V gene, CDR1 is GTSNPN and CDR2 is SVGIG (reference sequence). This CDR3 comprises 15 residues. Trimming left V 3 bases short and J 3 bases short, with 17 bases between. This chain's CDR3 is CAWSLGWGPHTEAFF. Written as DNA, the CDR3 is TGTGCCTGGAGCCTCGGTTGGGGTCCCCACACTGAAGCTTTCTTT.

This chain links TRBV2 with TRBJ1-1; 9 nucleotides align to TRBD1. The V and J ends lost 7 bases and 4 bases, in that order; junction bases with no gene match: 4. The CDR3 covers 13 residues. In germline, CDR1 is SNHLY, CDR2 FYNNEI. The CDR3 loop is CASNRGQGTEAFF. CDR3 coding DNA: TGTGCCAGCAACCGGGGACAGGGCACTGAAGCTTTCTTT.